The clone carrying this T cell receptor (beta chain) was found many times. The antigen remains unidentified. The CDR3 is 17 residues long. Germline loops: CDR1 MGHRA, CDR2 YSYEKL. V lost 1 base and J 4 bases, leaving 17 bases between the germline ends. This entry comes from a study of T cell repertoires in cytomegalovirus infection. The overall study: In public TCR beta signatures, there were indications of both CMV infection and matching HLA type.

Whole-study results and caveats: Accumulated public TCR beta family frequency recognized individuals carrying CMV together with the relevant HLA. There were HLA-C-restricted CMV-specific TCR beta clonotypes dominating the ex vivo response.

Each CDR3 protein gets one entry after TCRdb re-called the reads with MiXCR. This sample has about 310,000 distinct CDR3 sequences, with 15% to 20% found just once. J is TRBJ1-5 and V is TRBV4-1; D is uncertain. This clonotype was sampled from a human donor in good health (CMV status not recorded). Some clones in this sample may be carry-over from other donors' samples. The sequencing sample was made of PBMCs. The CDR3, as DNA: TGCGCCAGCAGCCAAGGTTCCCTCGGAAGGGCAAATCAGCCCCAGCATTTT. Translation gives CASSQGSLGRANQPQHF.